A single sample gave rise to the 14 T cell receptor beta chains below, sequenced in a study of OX40 agonist ivuxolimab in advanced cancers. This table comes from immunoSEQ multiplex PCR, and its TCRdb copy is limited to in-frame clones, with some not included. The sample has some 51,000 clones, about 86% seen once. Here the sequenced sample was CD4+ or CD8+ T cells sorted from blood, taken in a trial of the OX40 agonist ivuxolimab. The receptors derive from an adult with an advanced solid tumor such as melanoma, head and neck, liver or kidney cancer.

The V call is TRBV28, the J call TRBJ2-3; D call uncertain. The CDR3 consists of 15 residues. Trimming took off 3 bases at V and 2 bases at J, with 12 bases between the two ends. Germline loops: CDR1 MDHEN, CDR2 SYDVKM. For the CDR3, the DNA is TGTGCCAGCAGTTTGCCCAGCCAACTCACAGATACGCAGTATTTT. Protein: CASSLPSQLTDTQYF.

The CDR3 reads CASSFSETQYF. The CDR3 nucleotides read TGTGCCAGCAGCTTTTCCGAGACCCAGTACTTC. The chain has TRBV5-6 and TRBJ2-5; D is undetermined. The V end was cut by 2 bases, the J end by 5 bases, with 4 bases between. Germline V gives CDR1 SGHDT, CDR2 YYEEEE. This CDR3 has 11 amino acids.

DNA for the CDR3: TGCGCCAGCAGCCAAGACCCGCCGACGATTAGCGCTAGCACAGATACGCAGTATTTT. This sequence encodes CASSQDPPTISASTDTQYF. The chain employs TRBV4-1 and TRBJ2-3, with a possible D match to TRBD2 (5 bases). Trimming took off 0 bases at V and 0 bases at J, with 19 bases between the two ends. The CDR3 consists of 19 residues. The V gene's germline CDR1 is MGHRA and CDR2 YSYEKL.

The rearrangement uses TRBV5-1 and TRBJ1-4; no clear D gene. Looked up from germline, CDR1 is SGHRS and CDR2 is YFSETQ. V lost 4 bases and J lost 1, with 11 bases in between. The CDR3 length is 15 residues. The CDR3 sequence: CASSPGRGTNEKLFF. The CDR3 DNA is TGCGCCAGCAGCCCCGGAAGAGGAACTAATGAAAAACTGTTTTTT.

The chain is built from TRBV2 and TRBJ2-5; D not certain. V lost 8 bases to trimming and J lost 3 bases, with 10 bases between them. Germline CDR1 is SNHLY and CDR2 is FYNNEI. The CDR3 length is 12 residues. CDR3 in amino acids: CASLGFKETQYF. DNA of the CDR3: TGTGCCAGCTTGGGGTTCAAAGAGACCCAGTACTTC.

The CDR3 coding sequence is TGTGCCAGCAGTGACTCACTAGCGGGAGCAGATACGCAGTATTTT. Encoded protein: CASSDSLAGADTQYF. V is TRBV6-4 and J is TRBJ2-3; the match to TRBD2 covers 11 bases. V shed 0 bases, J shed 4 bases, and the junction held 0 bases outside the gene matches. This CDR3 spans 15 amino acids. Germline V lookup: CDR1 MRHNA, CDR2 SNTAGT.

The V call is TRBV2, the J call TRBJ2-3; 10 bases map to TRBD2. Germline assignment: CDR1 SNHLY and CDR2 FYNNEI. The junction had 4 bases not matched to a gene; V was cut back by 2 bases and J by 5 bases. CDR3 length: 15 residues. In DNA form, the CDR3 reads TGTGCCAGCAGTGAAACTAGCGGGAATTTAGATACGCAGTATTTT. Protein sequence: CASSETSGNLDTQYF.

The chain joins TRBV7-2 to TRBJ2-1, with D tentatively TRBD1 (5 bases). The length of the CDR3 is 14 residues. The V gene lost 0 bases and the J gene lost 4 bases, with 7 bases spanning the gap. Germline assignment: CDR1 SGHTA and CDR2 FQGNSA. DNA for the CDR3: TGTGCCAGCAGCTTAGCGGCAGGGTACAATGAGCAGTTCTTC. Translation gives CASSLAAGYNEQFF.

The chain links TRBV6-1 to TRBJ2-5; TRBD1 is a possible D gene (6 bases). Between the trimmed V and J ends, which lost 6 bases and 1 base, there was a span of 9 bases. The CDR3 runs 13 residues. Germline V gives CDR1 MNHNS, CDR2 SASEGT. The CDR3 nucleotides read TGTGCCAGCAGGACGACAGGCCAAGAGACCCAGTACTTC. Residues: CASRTTGQETQYF.

V and J are TRBV7-2 and TRBJ2-3, with a possible D match to TRBD1 (5 bases). This CDR3 comprises 13 residues. Trimming took off 1 base at V and 5 bases at J, with 7 bases between the two ends. Per the germline V gene, CDR1 is SGHTA and CDR2 is FQGNSA. CDR3 nucleotides: TGTGCCAGCAGCTTAGGTAGGGGAGATACGCAGTATTTT. Protein: CASSLGRGDTQYF.

This rearrangement joins TRBV7-6 to TRBJ2-5; D remains unclear. Trimming took off 8 bases at V and 5 bases at J, with 15 bases between the two ends. Germline values: CDR1 SGHVS, CDR2 FNYEAQ. The CDR3 runs to 13 residues. In DNA, the CDR3 is TGTGCCAGCGCCGGCAATACCCTGGAGACCCAGTACTTC. Its translation: CASAGNTLETQYF.

J is TRBJ2-6 and V is TRBV2; 9 nucleotides align to TRBD1. Germline CDR1 is SNHLY and CDR2 is FYNNEI. Trimming took 3 bases from V and 0 from J; bases not matched to a gene: 6. CDR3 length: 18 residues. The CDR3 nucleotides read TGTGCCAGCAGTGAGGTTCGGGACAGGGACTCTGGGGCCAACGTCCTGACTTTC. This gives the protein CASSEVRDRDSGANVLTF.

The chain joins TRBV27 to TRBJ2-7; D not resolved. The V and J ends lost 5 bases and 1 base respectively, with 12 bases between them. CDR1 and CDR2 from the germline V gene are MNHEY and SMNVEV (reference sequence). The CDR3 length is 14 residues. The CDR3 region is CASSPKTVSYEQYF. The DNA for the CDR3 is TGTGCCAGCAGTCCCAAAACAGTTTCCTACGAGCAGTACTTC.

The chain uses TRBV4-1 and TRBJ2-5; 10 positions agree with TRBD2. The closer fit of TRBJ2-7 to the DNA end suggests the J call may be wrong. Per germline, CDR1 MGHRA and CDR2 YSYEKL. The CDR3 runs to 14 residues. The CDR3 DNA sequence: TGCGCCAGCAGCCCTAGCGGGAGCTCCTACGAGCAGTACTTC. Protein sequence: CASSPSGSSYEQYF.